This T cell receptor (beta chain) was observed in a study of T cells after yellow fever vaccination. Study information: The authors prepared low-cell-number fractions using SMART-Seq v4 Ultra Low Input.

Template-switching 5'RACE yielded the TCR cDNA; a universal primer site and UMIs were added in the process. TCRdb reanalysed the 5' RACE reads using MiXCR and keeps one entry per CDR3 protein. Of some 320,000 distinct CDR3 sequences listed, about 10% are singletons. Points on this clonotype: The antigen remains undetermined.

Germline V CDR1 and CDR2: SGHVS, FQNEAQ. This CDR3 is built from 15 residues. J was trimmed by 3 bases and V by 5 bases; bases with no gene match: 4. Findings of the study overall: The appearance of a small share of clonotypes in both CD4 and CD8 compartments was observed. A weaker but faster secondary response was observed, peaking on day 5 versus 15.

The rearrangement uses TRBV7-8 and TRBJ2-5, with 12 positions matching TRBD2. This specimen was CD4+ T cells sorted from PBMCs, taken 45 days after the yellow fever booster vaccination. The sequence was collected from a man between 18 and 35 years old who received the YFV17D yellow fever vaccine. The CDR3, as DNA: TGTGCCAGCAGCAACGGACTAGCGGGGAAAGAGACCCAGTACTTC. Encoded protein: CASSNGLAGKETQYF.